This T cell receptor beta chain was documented in a study of radiotherapy plus CTLA-4 blockade in lung cancer. The sample holds a few counts of this clone. As yet, its antigen is unknown. Those with chemo-refractory metastatic non-small-cell lung cancer were treated with focal radiation combined with CTLA-4 blockade using ipilimumab. Sequenced by immunoSEQ multiplex PCR; TCRdb stores in-frame clones only, minus some. The sample contains just over 60,000 clones, about 80% of which appear only once. Germline V lookup: CDR1 SGHDT, CDR2 YYEEEE. V lost 4 bases and J lost 5; bases outside the gene matches: 11. The CDR3 runs 16 residues. General study results and limits: Expansion of tumor-derived TCR clones was observed in blood after radiotherapy plus ipilimumab. Early clone dynamics of blood T cells, plus interferon-beta, reportedly predicted response best.

The V gene is TRBV5-6, the J gene TRBJ1-3, with TRBD1 matching over 8 bases. Sequenced material: peripheral blood, taken from a patient treated with radiotherapy plus ipilimumab. This TCR was recovered from a human donor with non-small cell lung cancer who had a complete response to radiotherapy plus ipilimumab. The CDR3 region is CASSPSDRVVRNTIYF. For the CDR3, the DNA is TGTGCCAGCAGCCCCTCGGACAGGGTGGTACGAAACACCATATATTTT.